The T cell receptor (beta chain) under discussion was sequenced for a study of human versus mouse CDR3 diversity and MHC coevolution. In the study overall: Samples had between about 5.5 x 10^6 and 1.7 x 10^7 valid reads.

Per the germline V gene, CDR1 is SEHNR and CDR2 is FQNEAQ (reference sequence). The CDR3 runs 19 residues. The J segment lost 5 bases and the V segment lost 5 bases, leaving 21 bases of the junction unmatched. TCRdb's table, derived via immunoSEQ multiplex PCR, lists solely in-frame clones and lacks some. The sample has about 77,000 clones; less than 95% are singletons. The sequencing sample was made of naive CD4+ T cells from blood. Subset meaning: CD45RO-negative CD62L-positive naive CD4 T cells. This rearrangement joins TRBV7-9 to TRBJ1-2; 9 bases fit TRBD1. The clonotype originates from a person aged 30 to 70 in good health. CDR3 protein: CASSQNNFASGTGSYGYTF. The CDR3 DNA reads as TGTGCCAGCAGCCAAAATAACTTCGCCTCCGGGACAGGGTCTTATGGCTACACCTTC. The variable domain in full, with the rest retrieved from reference TRBV7-9 and TRBJ1-2, is DTGVSQNPRHKITKRGQNVTFRCDPISEHNRLYWYRQTLGQGPEFLTYFQNEAQLEKSRLLSDRFSAERPKGSFSTLEIQRTEQGDSAMYLCASSQNNFASGTGSYGYTFGSGTRLTVV.